Detailed here is one T cell receptor beta chain. The antigen is unknown. There were no patients who had received any treatment before thyroid surgery. V was cut by 0 bases and J by 4 bases, with 9 bases left in between. There are 14 residues in the CDR3. Per germline, CDR1 MNHEY and CDR2 SMNVEV (reference sequence). Original analysis: The study took CDR3 differences across clinicopathological groups and made a distant-metastasis classifier for papillary thyroid cancer from them. TCRdb re-clonotyped the PCR reads via MiXCR. The V and J calls were determined by TCRdb, not by the authors. The repertoire consists of around 40,000 clones, with 25% to 30% occurring once and the leading ten covering around 9.5%. These data belong to a study of metastatic and nonmetastatic thyroid tumors. Study-level background: Peripheral blood and tumor or nodule samples from malignant and benign thyroid patients were compared.

Study-level results: For both blood and tumor, malignant thyroid tumors reportedly showed significantly higher TCR beta diversity than benign nodules did.

This TCR was sampled from a female donor with papillary thyroid cancer or a benign thyroid nodule (not recorded which). Some clones in this sample may be carry-over from other donors' samples. The chain is built from TRBV27 and TRBJ1-2; D not resolved. Input material: blood. The CDR3 spells CASSLSVPSYGYTF. In nucleotides, the CDR3 is TGTGCCAGCAGTTTATCGGTCCCCTCCTATGGCTACACCTTC.